Listed here are 22 T cell receptor beta chains from one sample, sequenced in a study of immune heterogeneity within non-small cell lung tumors. Bulk tumor gDNA, roughly 600 ng per sample, served as the TCR template. Taken during surgery, several biopsies per primary tumor were spaced as far apart as possible within the tumor mass. Patients went through curative surgery, and their non-small cell lung cancer was untreated and newly diagnosed. Multiplex PCR relied on 32 V and 13 J primers to amplify TCR beta CDR3. TCRdb recomputed calls from the multiplex PCR reads with MiXCR, one row per CDR3 protein. This table holds about 2,500 distinct CDR3 sequences, around 50% found once. The sample comprised lung tumor tissue. The receptors derive from a man aged 50 to 59 with non-small cell lung cancer.

This clonotype was picked up one time. This rearrangement joins TRBV18 to TRBJ2-7; TRBD1 aligns across 7 bases. Germline trimming cut 3 bases from V and 4 bases from J; bases unmatched to any gene: 6. This CDR3 has 14 amino acids. Germline V gene lookup returns CDR1 KGHSH and CDR2 LQKENI. CDR3 sequence (DNA): TGTGCCAGCTCACCCGGGACAGACTTTTACGAGCAGTACGTC. It specifies CASSPGTDFYEQYV.

This clonotype is labeled as large. CDR3 protein: CATASGSYNEQFF. For the CDR3, the DNA is TGTGCCACCGCTAGCGGGAGCTACAATGAGCAGTTCTTC. The chain uses TRBV15 and TRBJ2-1, with 10 bases matching TRBD2. The J segment lost 3 bases and the V segment lost 8 bases, leaving 1 base of the junction unmatched. The germline V gene encodes CDR1 LNHNV and CDR2 YYDKDF (reference sequence). This CDR3 is 13 amino acids long.

This clonotype is labeled as medium-sized. The gene calls are TRBV9 and TRBJ2-7; perhaps TRBD2 as D (5 bases). The CDR3 is 13 amino acids. The V gene's germline CDR1 is SGDLS and CDR2 YYNGEE. V was pared by 2 bases and J by 3 bases, with 9 bases between. This CDR3 reads CASSVEDNYEQYF. The CDR3 nucleotides are TGTGCCAGCAGCGTGGAGGATAACTACGAGCAGTACTTC.

The rearrangement links TRBV2 to TRBJ1-1, with D possibly being TRBD1 (5 bases). This CDR3 is built from 13 residues. Trimming took 6 bases from V and 7 from J, leaving 15 bases between them. In germline, CDR1 is SNHLY, CDR2 FYNNEI. CDR3 in amino acids: CASSYRRPDEAFF. The CDR3 bases are TGTGCCAGCAGCTACAGGAGACCGGATGAAGCTTTCTTT.

V gene TRBV2 combines with J gene TRBJ2-1, with 11 bases matching TRBD2. Per the germline V gene, CDR1 is SNHLY and CDR2 is FYNNEI. V gave up 6 bases and J gave up 6 bases; unmatched junction bases: 7. The CDR3 consists of 15 residues. The chain's CDR3 is CASRTTSGKSNEQFF. DNA for the CDR3: TGTGCCAGCAGGACGACTAGCGGGAAATCCAATGAGCAGTTCTTC.

This clonotype has more than one count but fewer than ten. The rearrangement links TRBV28 to TRBJ1-6; 7 bases are shared with TRBD1. With 4 bases clipped from V and 10 bases from J, the junction kept 4 bases outside the gene matches. The CDR3 loop spans 13 amino acids. The germline V gene encodes CDR1 MDHEN and CDR2 SYDVKM. CDR3 DNA: TGTGCCAGCAGTTCAACAGGGGAGTCACCCCTCCACTTT. It encodes CASSSTGESPLHF.

The chain combines TRBV20-1 with TRBJ2-1, with 10 bases fitting TRBD2. The CDR3 totals 15 residues. J lost 4 bases, V lost 3 bases, and 6 bases had no gene match. Looked up from germline, CDR1 is DFQATT and CDR2 is SNEGSKA (reference sequence). CDR3 protein: CSARPPAGGYNEQFF. CDR3 in DNA: TGCAGTGCTAGGCCCCCAGCGGGAGGGTACAATGAGCAGTTCTTC.

This clonotype is medium-sized by share. The chain combines TRBV20-1 with TRBJ2-6; TRBD2 matches at 7 bases. Per the germline V gene, CDR1 is DFQATT and CDR2 is SNEGSKA (reference sequence). Unmatched junction bases numbered 3, after V lost 2 bases and J lost 2 bases. There are 15 residues in the CDR3. CDR3 residues: CSARTGGAGANVLTF. The DNA for the CDR3 is TGCAGTGCTAGAACGGGAGGTGCTGGGGCCAACGTCCTGACTTTC.

The CDR3 sequence: CASSSYTDTQYF. The CDR3 nucleotides read TGTGCCAGCAGTTCCTACACAGATACGCAGTATTTT. V usage is TRBV27 and J usage is TRBJ2-3; no reliable D call. The V and J ends lost 4 bases and 2 bases respectively, with 4 bases between them. The length of the CDR3 is 12 residues. In germline, CDR1 is MNHEY, CDR2 SMNVEV (reference sequence).

This clonotype is medium-sized. This chain's CDR3 is CASSSGGSGPTYNEQFF. The DNA of the CDR3 is TGTGCCAGCAGTTCGGGGGGGTCCGGGCCCACCTACAATGAGCAGTTCTTC. The chain is built from TRBV27 and TRBJ2-1; 8 bases are a match to TRBD2. V was clipped by 4 bases and J by 2 bases; unmatched bases: 10. This CDR3 has 17 residues. Germline CDR1 is MNHEY and CDR2 is SMNVEV (reference sequence).

Notes on this clonotype: Since a much larger clone is just one base distant, this may be a read error. This chain links TRBV28 with TRBJ2-2; D ambiguous. Germline-derived CDR1 and CDR2 are MDHEN and SYDVKM. The CDR3 consists of 15 residues. Trimming shortened V by 5 bases and J by 3 bases, and 13 bases separated the two germline ends. The CDR3 protein is CASSLFRPDTGELFF. The CDR3 DNA reads as TGTGCCAGCAGTCTCTTTAGACCGGACACCGGGGAGCTGTTTTTT.

Notes on this clonotype: This may be a read error: a much more frequent sequence differs by one nucleotide. The rearrangement joins TRBV7-9 to TRBJ2-4; D is perhaps TRBD1 (5 bases). CDR3 length equals 19 residues. CDR1 and CDR2 from the germline V gene are SEHNR and FQNEAQ (reference sequence). DNA of the CDR3: TGTGCCAGCAGCTTAACGTCTGGCGCAGTCAGCAGGGCCAAAAACATTCAGGACTTC. Its protein product is CASSLTSGAVSRAKNIQDF.

V usage is TRBV14 and J usage is TRBJ2-7, with 12 bases that match TRBD2. The CDR3 totals 13 residues. The V gene end was trimmed by 5 bases and the J gene end by 8 bases; junction bases not matched to a gene: 4. Germline loops: CDR1 SGHDN, CDR2 FVKESK. CDR3 sequence: CASSDGLAGQQYF. DNA of the CDR3: TGTGCCAGCAGCGACGGACTAGCGGGACAGCAGTACTTC.

In this sample, this clonotype is medium-sized. The chain links TRBV7-9 to TRBJ1-1; D possibly corresponds to TRBD1 (5 bases). The length of the CDR3 is 11 residues. Germline-derived CDR1 and CDR2 are SEHNR and FQNEAQ (reference sequence). Trimming cost V 2 bases and J 11 bases, with 9 bases left between them. Written as DNA, the CDR3 is TGTGCCAGCAGCTTATATGGGACGGCTTTCTTT. As protein: CASSLYGTAFF. The complete variable domain, with remaining parts taken from reference TRBV7-9 and TRBJ1-1, reads DTGVSQNPRHKITKRGQNVTFRCDPISEHNRLYWYRQTLGQGPEFLTYFQNEAQLEKSRLLSDRFSAERPKGSFSTLEIQRTEQGDSAMYLCASSLYGTAFFGQGTRLTVV.

V is TRBV28 and J is TRBJ2-1, with TRBD2 matching 9 bases. This CDR3 is 16 amino acids long. Germline V gene data show CDR1 as MDHEN and CDR2 as SYDVKM. J gave up 2 bases and V 3 bases, and 5 bases lay outside the gene matches. The CDR3 protein is CASSFASGTPYNEQFF. CDR3 DNA: TGTGCCAGCAGTTTTGCTAGCGGGACCCCCTACAATGAGCAGTTCTTC.

This clonotype was seen just once. V gene TRBV28 combines with J gene TRBJ1-2; D gene uncertain. V lost 5 bases to trimming and J lost 2 bases, with 9 bases between them. CDR1 is MDHEN, CDR2 SYDVKM, per germline. The CDR3 covers 13 residues. CDR3 sequence (DNA): TGTGCCAGCAGTGGGGTTCGGAACTATGGCTACACCTTC. As protein: CASSGVRNYGYTF.

V is TRBV27 and J is TRBJ1-2, with TRBD1 as a possible D gene (5 bases). The length of the CDR3 is 16 residues. The germline CDR1 and CDR2 sequences are MNHEY and SMNVEV (reference sequence). Trimming stripped 2 bases from V and 6 bases from J, with 19 bases between. The CDR3 loop is CASSLHSGEPFNGYTF. The DNA for the CDR3 is TGTGCCAGCAGTTTACATTCGGGGGAGCCTTTTAATGGCTACACCTTC.

The chain carries TRBV11-2 and TRBJ2-5, with TRBD1 identical over 7 bases. The CDR3 spans 14 residues. V lost 5 bases and J lost 2; bases outside the gene matches: 5. The germline CDR1 and CDR2 sequences are SGHAT and FQNNGV. CDR3 coding DNA: TGTGCCAGCAGCATAGGGACAGAACAAGAGACCCAGTACTTC. Translation gives CASSIGTEQETQYF.

The rearrangement uses TRBV7-2 and TRBJ1-2, with D tentatively TRBD1 (6 bases). V was clipped by 2 bases and J by 8 bases, with 9 bases between them. The CDR3 totals 12 residues. Germline V CDR1 and CDR2: SGHTA, FQGNSA. As DNA, the CDR3 is TGTGCCAGCAGCTTATGGGGGGCCGGCTACACCTTC. This sequence encodes CASSLWGAGYTF. Complete variable domain (other parts from reference TRBV7-2 and TRBJ1-2): GAGVSQSPSNKVTEKGKDVELRCDPISGHTALYWYRQSLGQGLEFLIYFQGNSAPDKSGLPSDRFSAERTGGSVSTLTIQRTQQEDSAVYLCASSLWGAGYTFGSGTRLTVV.

By sample share, this clonotype is medium-sized. The chain recombines TRBV6-1 with TRBJ2-1; tentatively, D is TRBD1 (6 bases). Trimming cost V 8 bases and J 2 bases, with 13 bases left between them. There are 14 residues in the CDR3. Germline assignment: CDR1 MNHNS and CDR2 SASEGT. The CDR3 loop is CASWGRATYNEQFF. The CDR3 bases are TGTGCCAGCTGGGGGCGTGCCACCTACAATGAGCAGTTCTTC.

A word on this clonotype: A read error may produce the germline difference seen at one junction end. The chain combines TRBV9 with TRBJ2-7; 8 bases are shared with TRBD1. Germline values: CDR1 SGDLS, CDR2 YYNGEE. The CDR3 spans 14 residues. The DNA of the CDR3 is TGCGCCAGCAGCGTAGGACAGGGAACCTACGAGCAGTACTTC. Its translation: CASSVGQGTYEQYF.

The V gene is TRBV7-8, the J gene TRBJ2-7; D is unresolved. The CDR3 spans 17 residues. V gave up 4 bases and J gave up 0 bases, with 19 bases separating them. Germline-derived CDR1 and CDR2 are SGHVS and FQNEAQ. The CDR3 coding sequence is TGTGCCAGCAGCTCACAAAACTACTTAACCCGCTCCTACGAGCAGTACTTC. It is translated as CASSSQNYLTRSYEQYF.